The TCR beta chain under discussion was sequenced for a study of patients and donors after allogeneic stem cell transplantation. Germline assignment: CDR1 DFQATT and CDR2 SNEGSKA (reference sequence). The CDR3 extends over 12 amino acids. V gave up 0 bases and J gave up 4 bases, with 7 bases separating them. MiXCR, run by TCRdb on the RT-PCR reads, gives a single entry per CDR3 protein. The top ten clones hold around 30% of a sample with about 110,000 distinct CDR3 sequences, 35% of them seen once. This clonotype came up a few times. This clonotype originated in a human donor who was either an allogeneic HSCT recipient or a stem cell or donor lymphocyte infusion donor (not recorded which). It is not recorded whose cells these are; they may come from a transplant donor. The chain carries TRBV20-1 and TRBJ2-7; no clear D. What was sequenced was blood, either unsorted or a sorted T cell fraction (not recorded which). CDR3 sequence reads: CSAREDAYEQYF. CDR3 bases: TGCAGTGCTAGAGAGGACGCGTACGAGCAGTACTTC.